This T cell receptor beta chain was obtained from a study of blood T cell repertoires in COVID-19. Study summary: COVID-19 samples from acute and convalescent phases originated in the United States, Italy and Spain. Sources were T cells, B-cell-depleted T cells, or PBMCs; the material itself was cDNA or gDNA.

Under the authors' procedure: From reference gene primer amplification, estimates of nucleated cell counts were derived. Only in-frame clones appear in the TCRdb table, and some are missing; sequencing was by immunoSEQ multiplex PCR. V and J calls and clone size are copied from that table; D and trimming were computed from the DNA. Of 150,000 to 200,000 clones in the sample, approximately 87% were seen once. Germline values: CDR1 GTSNPN, CDR2 SVGIG (reference sequence). The V end was cut by 3 bases, the J end by 1 base, with 6 bases between. The CDR3 covers 12 residues. Seattle enrolled patients during active infection and tracked them longitudinally. With regard to this clone: Other DNA sequences in the sample encode the same CDR3.

The chain recombines TRBV30 with TRBJ1-1; D may be TRBD1 (5 bases). The TCR comes from an older woman with COVID-19, enrolled during active disease. The source material was peripheral blood. The CDR3 here is CAWSRENTEAFF. CDR3 bases: TGTGCCTGGAGCAGGGAGAACACTGAAGCTTTCTTT.